This is a list of T cell receptor beta chains from one sample in a study of blood T cell repertoires in COVID-19. Repertoires were generated with immunoSEQ multiplex PCR, while TCRdb's copy carries only in-frame clones and drops some. Of fewer than 45,000 clones detected, roughly 80% appear once; the ten largest clones hold approximately 15%. The sample taken for sequencing was peripheral blood. These receptor sequences come from a human donor in a cohort sampled during active COVID-19. CDR3s include the opening cysteine and the closing phenylalanine or tryptophan. The D gene is left open where the match is weak. Some rows mark clone size as missing; the rest say once, few, many or name a class of expanded clone.

>-|TRBV7-2|-|TRBJ2-3
TGTGCCAGCAGCTTATTAGCCGGGGTAATTGATACGCAGTATTTT
CASSLLAGVIDTQYF
>-|TRBV4-3|-|TRBJ1-2
TGCGCCAGCAGCCAAGATAGCACAGGGCCCCGGCACACCTTC
CASSQDSTGPRHTF
>TRBD1|TRBV9|-|TRBJ2-7
TGTGCCAGCAGCCGGGACAGGGAGAGCCGGCAGTACTTC
CASSRDRESRQYF
>TRBD1|TRBV11-3|-|TRBJ2-7
TGTGCCAGCAGCTTGTTCCGACAGGGGAGTCCCTACGAGCAGTACTTC
CASSLFRQGSPYEQYF
>TRBD2|TRBV7-8|-|TRBJ2-5
TGTGCCAGCAGCTTACCCAGACTAGCTGTTGGTCAAGAGACCCAGTACTTC
CASSLPRLAVGQETQYF
>-|TRBV6-6|-|TRBJ1-2
TGTGCCAGCAATCCCACGACAGCGCCAGGAGGCTACACCTTC
CASNPTTAPGGYTF
>-|TRBV7-8|-|TRBJ2-1
TGTGCCAGCAGCTTTAGGGGAGTGACAGGTCGCGATGAGCAGTTCTTC
CASSFRGVTGRDEQFF
>-|TRBV5-6|-|TRBJ1-2
TGTGCCAGCAGCACCGGGTCTACAAATGGCTACACCTTC
CASSTGSTNGYTF
>TRBD1|TRBV29-1|-|TRBJ2-5
TGCAGCGTTATGGGACAGGGCCAACAAGAGACCCAGTACTTC
CSVMGQGQQETQYF
>TRBD1|TRBV25-1|-|TRBJ2-3
TGTGCCAGCAGCCCCGGGACAGGGACCACAGATACGCAGTATTTT
CASSPGTGTTDTQYF
>TRBD1|TRBV3-1/TRBV3-2|-|TRBJ1-4
TGTGCCAGCAGCCAAGGCTCGGGACAGGGAGGGGAAAAACTGTTTTTT
CASSQGSGQGGEKLFF
>TRBD1|TRBV7-9|-|TRBJ2-1
TGTGCCAGCAGCGTAACAGGGGTCGGCGAGCAGTTCTTC
CASSVTGVGEQFF
>TRBD2|TRBV18|-|TRBJ2-3
TGTGCCAGCTCACCAAGGGGCGGGGGGGCCACAGATACGCAGTATTTT
CASSPRGGGATDTQYF
>-|TRBV11-1|-|TRBJ2-3
TGTGCCAGCAGCTTAATGACTACAGATACGCAGTATTTT
CASSLMTTDTQYF
>-|TRBV19|-|TRBJ1-4
TGTGCCAGTGGCAAATCAGGGGCATCTAATGAAAAACTGTTTTTT
CASGKSGASNEKLFF
>-|TRBV7-2|-|TRBJ1-1
TGTGCCAGCAGCAACCGAGCGGGCGGGTACACTGAAGCTTTCTTT
CASSNRAGGYTEAFF
>TRBD1|TRBV5-1|once|TRBJ2-1
TGCGCCAGCAGCACGGGACAGTCCACCAATGAGCAGTTCTTC
CASSTGQSTNEQFF
>-|TRBV4-2|once|TRBJ2-6
TGTGCCAGCAGCCAAGGGGTGACGGGATCTGGGGCCAACGTCCTGACTTTC
CASSQGVTGSGANVLTF
>-|TRBV7-7|once|TRBJ2-5
TGTGCCATACCATTGAGGGGACAAGAAGAGACCCAGTACTTC
CAIPLRGQEETQYF
>TRBD1|TRBV2|once|TRBJ2-3
TGTGCCAGCAGTGAGGGACAGGGAGCCACAGATACGCAGTATTTT
CASSEGQGATDTQYF
>-|TRBV7-8|once|TRBJ2-5
TGTGCCAGCAGCTTAGCGGGGGCCGAGGAGACCCAGTACTTC
CASSLAGAEETQYF
>TRBD2|TRBV7-2|-|TRBJ2-7
TGTGCCAGCAGCTCCGGACTAGCGGGGGGTTTCGAGCAGTACTTC
CASSSGLAGGFEQYF
>-|TRBV6-5|once|TRBJ1-4
TGTGCCAGCAGGCTCCGGGGGAGTGGTGAAAAACTGTTTTTT
CASRLRGSGEKLFF
>TRBD1|TRBV24-1|-|TRBJ2-5
TGTGCCACCAGTGATGCTGCCGGGACAGGGGCCGAGACCCAGTACTTC
CATSDAAGTGAETQYF
>TRBD1|TRBV27|-|TRBJ2-3
TGTGCCAGCAGTTTCTTCCCTCCGGGACAGGGGGCCACAGATACGCAGTATTTT
CASSFFPPGQGATDTQYF
>TRBD1|TRBV18|-|TRBJ1-3
TGTGCCAGCTCACCATCTCGGGACAGTGGAAACACCATATATTTT
CASSPSRDSGNTIYF
>TRBD2|TRBV19|-|TRBJ2-1
TGTGCCACCCAACTAGCGGGGGGGCCCAATGGTGAGCAGTTCTTC
CATQLAGGPNGEQFF
>TRBD1|TRBV10-3|-|TRBJ2-1
TGTGCCATCAGTAGACAGGGGTCGGAGTACAATGAGCAGTTCTTC
CAISRQGSEYNEQFF
>TRBD2|TRBV19|-|TRBJ2-1
TGTGCCAGTAGTATTGAGACTAGCCCCTACAATGAGCAGTTCTTC
CASSIETSPYNEQFF
>-|TRBV6-5|once|TRBJ2-7
TGTGCCAGCACCCGAGGAGGCGAGTCCTACGAGCAGTACTTC
CASTRGGESYEQYF
>-|TRBV21-1|-|TRBJ1-2
TGTGCCAGCAGCAAAGCGATACCAACAGGGACTAACTATGGCTACACCTTC
CASSKAIPTGTNYGYTF
>-|TRBV7-8|-|TRBJ1-2
TGTGCCAGCAGCTCGGGACTCCAGAACTATGGCTACACCTTC
CASSSGLQNYGYTF
>-|TRBV28|-|TRBJ2-5
TGTGCCAGCGGTGCGGAGACCCAGTACTTC
CASGAETQYF
>TRBD1|TRBV29-1|-|TRBJ1-2
TGCAGCGTTACACCCCAGGACAGGAGGGGCTACACCTTC
CSVTPQDRRGYTF
>TRBD1|TRBV19|-|TRBJ1-1
TGTGCCAGTAGTATCTTTCCCCGACAGGGTAAAAGAACTGGAATGAACACTGAAGCTTTCTTT
CASSIFPRQGKRTGMNTEAFF
>-|TRBV2|-|TRBJ1-1
TGTGCCAGCAGTGTGCAGGGGTTGGACACTGAAGCTTTCTTT
CASSVQGLDTEAFF
>-|TRBV27|-|TRBJ2-7
TGTGCCAGCACGAATACCCGGGACAAAAAATACGAGCAGTACTTC
CASTNTRDKKYEQYF
>TRBD1|TRBV5-6|-|TRBJ1-5
TGTGCCAGCAGCTGGGGACAGGGGTTTCAGCCCCAGCATTTT
CASSWGQGFQPQHF
>-|TRBV7-2|-|TRBJ1-4
TGTGCCAGCAGCTTAGCTGCTAGGTATAATGAAAAACTGTTTTTT
CASSLAARYNEKLFF
>TRBD1|TRBV11-2|-|TRBJ2-1
TGTGCCAGCAGCTCGGGACAGGGGACTCCGTTCTTC
CASSSGQGTPFF
>-|TRBV19|-|TRBJ1-1
TGTGCCAGTAGCCCCGCGGGGGCTAACACTGAAGCTTTCTTT
CASSPAGANTEAFF
>-|TRBV5-4|-|TRBJ1-5
TGTGCCAGCAGCCTCCGGGGGGCTCAGCCCCAGCATTTT
CASSLRGAQPQHF